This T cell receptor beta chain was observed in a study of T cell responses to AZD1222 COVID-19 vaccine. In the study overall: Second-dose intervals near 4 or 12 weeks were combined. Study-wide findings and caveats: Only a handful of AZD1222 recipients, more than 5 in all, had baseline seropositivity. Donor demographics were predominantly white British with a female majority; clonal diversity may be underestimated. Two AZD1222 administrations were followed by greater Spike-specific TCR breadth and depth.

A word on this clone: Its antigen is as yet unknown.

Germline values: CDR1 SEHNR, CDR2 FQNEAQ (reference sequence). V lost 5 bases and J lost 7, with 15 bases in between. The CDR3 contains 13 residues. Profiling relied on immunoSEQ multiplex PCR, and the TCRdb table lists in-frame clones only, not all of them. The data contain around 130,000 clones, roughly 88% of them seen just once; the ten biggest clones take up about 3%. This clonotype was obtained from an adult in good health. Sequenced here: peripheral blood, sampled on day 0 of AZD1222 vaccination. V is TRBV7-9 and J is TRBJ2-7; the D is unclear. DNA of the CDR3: TGTGCCAGCAGCCCGTACCGCGTTTGTGAGCAGTACTTC. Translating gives CASSPYRVCEQYF.